This record concerns one T cell receptor (beta chain) sequence. The antigen remains unidentified. This sample is drawn from a study of radiotherapy plus CTLA-4 blockade in lung cancer. Study-wide context: Objective responses arose in over 15% of patients, and 31% experienced disease control. Study-level results: Tumor-derived TCR clones expanded in blood after radiotherapy plus ipilimumab.

This table comes from immunoSEQ multiplex PCR, and its TCRdb copy is limited to in-frame clones, with some not included. In the table there are around 53,000 clones, approximately 86% of which are singletons. With ipilimumab providing CTLA-4 blockade, focal radiation was administered to patients who had chemo-refractory metastatic non-small-cell lung cancer. The germline CDR1 and CDR2 sequences are SGHNT and YYREEE (reference sequence). CDR3 length equals 15 residues. V lost 4 bases and J lost 6; bases outside the gene matches: 7. The source was peripheral blood, collected from a patient treated with radiotherapy plus ipilimumab. The rearrangement joins TRBV5-4 to TRBJ2-1; 10 bases are shared with TRBD2. This receptor was taken from a human donor with non-small cell lung cancer that progressed on radiotherapy plus ipilimumab. Some clones in this sample may be carry-over from other donors' samples. CDR3 DNA sequence: TGTGCCAGCAGCCCCAGGCTAGCGGGAGTCAATGAGCAGTTCTTC. It yields the protein CASSPRLAGVNEQFF.